This T cell receptor beta chain was sequenced for a study of T cells in Graves' hyperthyroidism and ophthalmopathy. On the basis of clinical symptoms, serum thyroxine and TRAb, thyroid ultrasound and orbital computed tomography, diagnoses were made. Remarks on this clonotype: Its antigen is as yet unknown.

Broader study findings: Blood also carried most thyroid clonotypes expanded above 0.001. In validation, the model predicted ophthalmopathy. These predictions came a median 6.5 months before onset.

RNA transcripts provided the source from which TCR beta CDR3 regions were amplified. The HTBI primer set was used in a first-round RT-PCR of the TCR CDR3. TCRdb passed the multiplex PCR reads through MiXCR, listing each CDR3 protein once. This table has around 390,000 distinct CDR3 sequences, more than 14% appearing once. Material: blood. The source is a woman aged 25 to 39 with Graves' ophthalmopathy.

The CDR3 nucleotides are TGTGCCAGCAGGGAGGCGGGCGCGACCTCCGGCTCGCAGTACTTC. Protein product: CASREAGATSGSQYF. This chain connects TRBV6-2 or TRBV6-3 to TRBJ2-7; the D gene is possibly TRBD2 (5 bases). Trimming cost V 6 bases and J 9 bases, with 24 bases left between them. The germline CDR1 and CDR2 sequences are MNHEY and SVGEGT. The CDR3 extends over 15 amino acids.